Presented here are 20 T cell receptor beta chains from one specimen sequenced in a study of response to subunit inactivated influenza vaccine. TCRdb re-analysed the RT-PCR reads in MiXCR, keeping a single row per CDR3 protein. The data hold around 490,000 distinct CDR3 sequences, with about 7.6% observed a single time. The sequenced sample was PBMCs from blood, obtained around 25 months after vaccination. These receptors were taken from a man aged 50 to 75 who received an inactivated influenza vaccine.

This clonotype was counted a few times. Here the CDR3 DNA reads TGCAGCGTTGAATTGTCTGGGGCCAACGTCCTGACTTTC. Translating gives CSVELSGANVLTF. The V gene is TRBV29-1, the J gene TRBJ2-6; D not certain. Germline V gene lookup returns CDR1 SQVTM and CDR2 ANQGSEA. This CDR3 contains 13 residues. Trimming pared 2 bases from V and 1 base from J, leaving 3 bases between.

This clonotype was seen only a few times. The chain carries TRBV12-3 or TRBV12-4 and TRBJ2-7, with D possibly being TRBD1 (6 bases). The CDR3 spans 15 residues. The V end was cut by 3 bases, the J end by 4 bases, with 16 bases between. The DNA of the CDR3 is TGTGCCAGCAGTTTGGGCAGGGGAATAAGATACGAGCAGTACTTC. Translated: CASSLGRGIRYEQYF.

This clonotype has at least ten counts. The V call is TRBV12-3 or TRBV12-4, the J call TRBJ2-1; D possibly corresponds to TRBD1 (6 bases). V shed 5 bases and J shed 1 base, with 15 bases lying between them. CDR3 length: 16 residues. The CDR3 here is CASSHYTGKSYNEQFF. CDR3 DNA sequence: TGTGCCAGCAGTCACTACACAGGGAAATCCTACAATGAGCAGTTCTTC.

The CDR3 DNA reads as TGTGCCAGCGGAAACTTCGGGCAGGGCGGCGGGGAGCTGTTTTTT. Amino acid sequence: CASGNFGQGGGELFF. V gene TRBV2 combines with J gene TRBJ2-2; D might be TRBD1 (5 bases). Trimming removed 8 bases from V and 7 bases from J, with 20 bases in between. Germline-derived CDR1 and CDR2 are SNHLY and FYNNEI. The CDR3 sequence is 15 residues long. The full variable domain, its missing parts supplied by reference TRBV2 and TRBJ2-2, is EPEVTQTPSHQVTQMGQEVILRCVPISNHLYFYWYRQILGQKVEFLVSFYNNEISEKSEIFDDQFSVERPDGSNFTLKIRSTKLEDSAMYFCASGNFGQGGGELFFGEGSRLTVL.

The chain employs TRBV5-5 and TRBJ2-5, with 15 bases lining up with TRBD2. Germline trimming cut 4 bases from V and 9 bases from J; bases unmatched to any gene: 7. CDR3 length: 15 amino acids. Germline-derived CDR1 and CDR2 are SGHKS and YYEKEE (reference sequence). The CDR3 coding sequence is TGTGCCAGCAGCCACCGGACTAGCGGGGGGGAGGCCCAGTACTTC. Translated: CASSHRTSGGEAQYF.

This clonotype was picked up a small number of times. The CDR3 loop is CSARKLQGGQETQYF. The CDR3 DNA sequence: TGCAGTGCTAGAAAATTACAGGGGGGGCAAGAGACCCAGTACTTC. The rearrangement uses TRBV20-1 and TRBJ2-5, with D possibly TRBD1 on 8 matching bases. The V end was cut by 2 bases, the J end by 2 bases, with 15 bases between. The germline V gene encodes CDR1 DFQATT and CDR2 SNEGSKA (reference sequence). The CDR3 contains 15 residues.

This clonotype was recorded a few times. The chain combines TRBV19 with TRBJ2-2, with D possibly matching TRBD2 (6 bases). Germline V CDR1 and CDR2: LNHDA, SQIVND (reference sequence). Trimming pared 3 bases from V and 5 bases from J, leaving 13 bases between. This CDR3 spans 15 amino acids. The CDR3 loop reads CASSISGVGTGELFF. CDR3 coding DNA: TGTGCCAGTAGTATTTCGGGGGTCGGGACCGGGGAGCTGTTTTTT.

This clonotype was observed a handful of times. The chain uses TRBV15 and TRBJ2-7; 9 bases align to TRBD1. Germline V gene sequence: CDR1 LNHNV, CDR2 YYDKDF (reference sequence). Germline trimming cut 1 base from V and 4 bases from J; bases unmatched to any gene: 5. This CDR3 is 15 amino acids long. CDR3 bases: TGTGCCACCAGCAGAGGGACAGGGGACACGTACGAGCAGTACTTC. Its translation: CATSRGTGDTYEQYF.

CDR3 loop: CASSVTPLPDKGCYEQYF. The CDR3 DNA reads TGTGCCAGCAGCGTAACCCCACTGCCGGATAAAGGGTGCTACGAGCAGTACTTC. The genes are TRBV9 and TRBJ2-7; D unclear. V lost 1 base to trimming and J lost 3 bases, with 23 bases between them. The CDR3 has 18 residues. Germline CDR1 reads SGDLS; CDR2 reads YYNGEE.

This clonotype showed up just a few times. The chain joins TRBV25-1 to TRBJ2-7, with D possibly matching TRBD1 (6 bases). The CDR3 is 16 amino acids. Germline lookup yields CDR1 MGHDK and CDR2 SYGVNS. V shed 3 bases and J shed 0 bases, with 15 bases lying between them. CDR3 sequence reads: CASSDRTERSSYEQYF. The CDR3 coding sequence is TGTGCCAGCAGTGACCGGACAGAACGGAGCTCCTACGAGCAGTACTTC.

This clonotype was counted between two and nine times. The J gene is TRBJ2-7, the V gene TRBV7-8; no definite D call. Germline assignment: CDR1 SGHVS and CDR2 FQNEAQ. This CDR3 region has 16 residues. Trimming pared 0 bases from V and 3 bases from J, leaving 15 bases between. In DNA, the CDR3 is TGTGCCAGCAGCTTAGCCTCTGGGAATACCGTCTACGAGCAGTACTTC. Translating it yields CASSLASGNTVYEQYF.

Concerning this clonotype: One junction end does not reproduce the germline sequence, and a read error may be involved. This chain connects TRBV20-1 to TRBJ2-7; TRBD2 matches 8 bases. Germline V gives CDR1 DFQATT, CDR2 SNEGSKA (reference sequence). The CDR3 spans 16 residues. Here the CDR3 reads CCAPQRELIQGYEQYF. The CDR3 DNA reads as TGCTGTGCCCCACAGCGGGAGTTGATTCAGGGCTACGAGCAGTACTTC.

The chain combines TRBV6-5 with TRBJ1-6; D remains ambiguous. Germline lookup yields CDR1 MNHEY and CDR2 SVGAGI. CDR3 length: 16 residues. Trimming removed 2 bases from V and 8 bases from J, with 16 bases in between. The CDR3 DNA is TGTGCCAGCAGTTACAACGGATGGGTTAGGGATTCACCCCTCCACTTT. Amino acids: CASSYNGWVRDSPLHF.

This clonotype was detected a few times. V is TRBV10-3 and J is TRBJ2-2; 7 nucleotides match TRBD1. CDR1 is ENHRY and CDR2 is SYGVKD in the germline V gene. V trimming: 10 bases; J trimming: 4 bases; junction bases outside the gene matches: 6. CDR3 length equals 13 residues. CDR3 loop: CATEGQFTGELFF. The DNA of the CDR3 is TGTGCCACAGAGGGACAGTTCACCGGGGAGCTGTTTTTT.

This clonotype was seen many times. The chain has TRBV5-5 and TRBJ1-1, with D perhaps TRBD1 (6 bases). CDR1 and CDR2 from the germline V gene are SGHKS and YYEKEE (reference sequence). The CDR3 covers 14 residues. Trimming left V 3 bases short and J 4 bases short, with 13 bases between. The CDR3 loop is CASSSGNRVTEAFF. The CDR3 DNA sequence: TGTGCCAGCAGCTCCGGGAACAGGGTCACTGAAGCTTTCTTT.

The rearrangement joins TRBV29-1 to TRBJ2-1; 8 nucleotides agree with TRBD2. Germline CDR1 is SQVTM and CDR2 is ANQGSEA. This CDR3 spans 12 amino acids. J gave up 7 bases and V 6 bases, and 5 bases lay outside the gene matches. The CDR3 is CSVLGGGNEQFF. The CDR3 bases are TGCAGCGTCCTAGGCGGGGGGAATGAGCAGTTCTTC.

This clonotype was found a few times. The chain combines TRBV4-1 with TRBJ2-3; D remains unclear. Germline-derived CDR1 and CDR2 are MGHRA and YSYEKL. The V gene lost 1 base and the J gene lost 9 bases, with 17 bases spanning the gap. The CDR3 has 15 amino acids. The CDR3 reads CASSQGPGPSGTQYF. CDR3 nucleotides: TGCGCCAGCAGCCAAGGTCCCGGACCTAGTGGGACGCAGTATTTT.

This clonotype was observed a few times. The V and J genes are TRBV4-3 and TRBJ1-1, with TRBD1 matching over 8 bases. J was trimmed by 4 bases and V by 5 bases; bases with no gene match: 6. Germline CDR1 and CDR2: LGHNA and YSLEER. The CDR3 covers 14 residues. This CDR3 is CASSDRGGRTEAFF. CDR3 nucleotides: TGCGCCAGCAGCGACAGGGGAGGACGCACTGAAGCTTTCTTT.

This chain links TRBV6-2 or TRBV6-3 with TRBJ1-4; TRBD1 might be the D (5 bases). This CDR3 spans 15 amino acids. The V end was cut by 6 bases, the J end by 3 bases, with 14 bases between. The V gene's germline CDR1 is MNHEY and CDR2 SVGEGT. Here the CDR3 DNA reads TGTGCCAGCAGAGACGAGACAGACCCTAATGAAAAACTGTTTTTT. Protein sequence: CASRDETDPNEKLFF.

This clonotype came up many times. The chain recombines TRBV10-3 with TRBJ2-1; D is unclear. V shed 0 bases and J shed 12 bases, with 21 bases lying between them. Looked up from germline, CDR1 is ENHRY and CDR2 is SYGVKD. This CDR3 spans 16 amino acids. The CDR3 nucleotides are TGTGCCATCAGTGAGTCGGGGTCTAGTTCCCCTGCGCGGCAGTTCTTC. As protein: CAISESGSSSPARQFF.